This T cell receptor beta chain stems from a study of OX40 agonist ivuxolimab in advanced cancers. Study-wide context: Ivuxolimab, an antibody acting as an agonist of OX40 (CD134), was used to treat patients. The mean age was roughly 60 years, ranging from about 20 to 90, with over 70% of participants male.

Only in-frame clones appear in the TCRdb table, and some are missing; sequencing was by immunoSEQ multiplex PCR. This sample has about 67,000 clones, with approximately 87% found just once. Findings and limits, study-wide: A proportion of nonresponders additionally exhibited low normalized T-cell clonal expansion. Clonal expansion from baseline to week 6 occurred in both CD4+ and CD8+ T cells.

To note about this clone: Antigen: not known.

In germline, CDR1 is KGHSH, CDR2 LQKENI. The germline V and J ends were trimmed by 2 bases and 4 bases, with 15 bases remaining between them. There are 16 residues in the CDR3. The starting material was CD4+ or CD8+ T cells sorted from blood, obtained in a trial of the OX40 agonist ivuxolimab. This clonotype was sampled from an adult with an advanced solid tumor such as melanoma, head and neck, liver or kidney cancer. The V and J genes are TRBV18 and TRBJ1-3; D gene unclear. The CDR3 loop reads CASSPTFETRGNTIYF. The CDR3 DNA follows: TGTGCCAGCTCACCAACCTTTGAGACGAGGGGAAACACCATATATTTT.